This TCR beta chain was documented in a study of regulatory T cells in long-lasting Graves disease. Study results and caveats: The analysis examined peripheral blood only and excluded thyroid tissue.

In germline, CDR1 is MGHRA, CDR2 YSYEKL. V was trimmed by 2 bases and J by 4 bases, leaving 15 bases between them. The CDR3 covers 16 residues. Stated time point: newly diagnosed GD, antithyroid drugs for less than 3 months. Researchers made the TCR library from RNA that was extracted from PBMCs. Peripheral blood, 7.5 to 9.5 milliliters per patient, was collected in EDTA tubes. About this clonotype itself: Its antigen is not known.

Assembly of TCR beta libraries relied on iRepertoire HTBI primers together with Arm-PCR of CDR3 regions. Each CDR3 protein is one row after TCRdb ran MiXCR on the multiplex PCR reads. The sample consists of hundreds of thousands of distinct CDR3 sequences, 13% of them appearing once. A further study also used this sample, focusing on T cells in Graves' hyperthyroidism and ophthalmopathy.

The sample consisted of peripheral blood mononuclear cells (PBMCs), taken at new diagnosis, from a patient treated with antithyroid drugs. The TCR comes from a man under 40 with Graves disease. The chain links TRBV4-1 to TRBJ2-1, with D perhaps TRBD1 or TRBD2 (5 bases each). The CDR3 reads CASSQPGLAGYNEQFF. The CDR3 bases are TGCGCCAGCAGCCAACCGGGGTTAGCAGGGTACAATGAGCAGTTCTTC.